This TCR beta chain appears in the sequencing data of a study of esophageal squamous cell carcinoma under preoperative chemotherapy. Worth noting for this clonotype: Mismatch with germline at one junction end may stem from a read error.

One entry per CDR3 protein, called by TCRdb with MiXCR from the PCR reads. The sample holds 30,000 or so distinct CDR3 sequences, approximately 51% seen once. The CDR3 has 15 residues. In germline, CDR1 is SGHTA, CDR2 FQGTGA. The time point was: after preoperative PTX-NDP chemotherapy. Sample collection occurred from a patient given preoperative chemotherapy. V is TRBV7-3 and J is TRBJ2-3, with D possibly matching TRBD2 (6 bases). The receptor was derived from a human donor with esophageal squamous cell carcinoma. The donor label of this sample is uncertain. CDR3 protein: CAGGLGARDQETQYF. CDR3 sequence (DNA): TGTGCCGGGGGGTTAGGGGCTCGGGACCAAGAGACCCAGTATTTC.